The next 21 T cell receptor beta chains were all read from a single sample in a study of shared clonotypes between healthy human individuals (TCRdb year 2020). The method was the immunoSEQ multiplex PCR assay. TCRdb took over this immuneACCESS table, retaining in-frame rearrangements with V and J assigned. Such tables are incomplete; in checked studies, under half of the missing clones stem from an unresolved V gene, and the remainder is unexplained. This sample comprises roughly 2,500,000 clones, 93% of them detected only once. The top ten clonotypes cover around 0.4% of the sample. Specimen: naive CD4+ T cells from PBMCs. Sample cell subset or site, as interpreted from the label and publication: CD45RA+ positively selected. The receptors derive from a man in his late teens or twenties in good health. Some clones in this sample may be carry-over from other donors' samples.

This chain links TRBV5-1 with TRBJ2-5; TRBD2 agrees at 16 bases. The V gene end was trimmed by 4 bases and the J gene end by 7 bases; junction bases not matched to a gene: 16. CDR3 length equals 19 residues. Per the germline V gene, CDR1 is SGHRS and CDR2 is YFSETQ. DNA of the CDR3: TGCGCCAGCAGCCCCGCCGGGACTAGCGGGAGGGCTAAACGATGGACCCAGTACTTC. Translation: CASSPAGTSGRAKRWTQYF.

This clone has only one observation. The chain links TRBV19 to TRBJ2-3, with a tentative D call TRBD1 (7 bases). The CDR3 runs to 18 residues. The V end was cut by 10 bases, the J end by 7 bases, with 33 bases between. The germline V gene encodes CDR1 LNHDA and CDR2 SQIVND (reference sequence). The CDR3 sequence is CATRGVVWDEEEEHTQYF. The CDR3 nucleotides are TGTGCCACCAGGGGGGTAGTGTGGGACGAGGAAGAGGAGCATACGCAGTATTTT.

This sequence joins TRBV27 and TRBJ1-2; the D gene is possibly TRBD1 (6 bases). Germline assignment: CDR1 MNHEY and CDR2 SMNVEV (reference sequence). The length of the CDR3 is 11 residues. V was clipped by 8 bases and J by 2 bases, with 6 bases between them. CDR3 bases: TGTGCCAGCGGACAGAACTATGGCTACACCTTC. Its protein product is CASGQNYGYTF.

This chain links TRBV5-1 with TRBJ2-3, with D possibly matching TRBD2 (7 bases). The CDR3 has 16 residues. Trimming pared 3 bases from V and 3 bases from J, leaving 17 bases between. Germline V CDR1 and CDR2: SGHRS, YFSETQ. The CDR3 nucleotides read TGCGCCAGCAGCTGGGGGGGGCGCATGCGGACAGATACGCAGTATTTT. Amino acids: CASSWGGRMRTDTQYF.

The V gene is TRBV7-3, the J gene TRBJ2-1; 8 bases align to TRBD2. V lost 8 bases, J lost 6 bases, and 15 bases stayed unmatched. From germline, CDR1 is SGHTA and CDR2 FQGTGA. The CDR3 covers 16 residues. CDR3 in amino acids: CASSTTGLAGLNEQFF. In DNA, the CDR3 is TGTGCCAGCTCCACCACGGGGCTAGCGGGTCTCAATGAGCAGTTCTTC.

This CDR3 is CASSRGLFTDTQYF. CDR3 DNA: TGTGCCAGCAGCCGCGGACTCTTCACAGATACGCAGTATTTT. This chain links TRBV7-2 with TRBJ2-3, with D possibly TRBD2 on 5 matching bases. There are 14 residues in the CDR3. The germline CDR1 and CDR2 sequences are SGHTA and FQGNSA. The ends were cut back, 5 bases at V and 2 bases at J, with 11 bases in the middle.

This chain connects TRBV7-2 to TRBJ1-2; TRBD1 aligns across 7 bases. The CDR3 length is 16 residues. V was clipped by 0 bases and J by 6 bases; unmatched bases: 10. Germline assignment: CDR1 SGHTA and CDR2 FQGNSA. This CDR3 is CASSLAGTPRGHGYTF. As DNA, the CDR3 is TGTGCCAGCAGCTTAGCCGGGACCCCAAGGGGGCATGGCTACACCTTC.

For the CDR3, the DNA is TGTGCCAGCAGTTTGCGGGAAGGTGGTGAGCAGTTCTTC. Translated, it gives CASSLREGGEQFF. The chain joins TRBV6-6 to TRBJ2-1; perhaps TRBD2 as D (6 bases). The CDR3 extends over 13 amino acids. V was clipped by 4 bases and J by 9 bases, with 13 bases between them. Germline V gene sequence: CDR1 MNHNY, CDR2 SVGAGI (reference sequence).

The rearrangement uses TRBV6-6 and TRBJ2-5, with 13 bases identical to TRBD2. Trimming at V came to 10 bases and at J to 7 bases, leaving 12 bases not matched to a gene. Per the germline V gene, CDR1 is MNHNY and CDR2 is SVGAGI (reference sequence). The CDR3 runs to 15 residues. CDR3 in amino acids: CATSRGRLAGGTQYF. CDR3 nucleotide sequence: TGTGCCACCTCCAGGGGAAGACTAGCGGGGGGGACCCAGTACTTC.

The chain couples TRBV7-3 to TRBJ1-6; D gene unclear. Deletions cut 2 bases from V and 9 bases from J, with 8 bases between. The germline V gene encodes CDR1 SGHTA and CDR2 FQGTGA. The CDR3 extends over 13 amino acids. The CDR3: CASSLSQTSPLHF. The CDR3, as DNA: TGTGCCAGCAGCTTATCACAGACTTCACCCCTCCACTTT.

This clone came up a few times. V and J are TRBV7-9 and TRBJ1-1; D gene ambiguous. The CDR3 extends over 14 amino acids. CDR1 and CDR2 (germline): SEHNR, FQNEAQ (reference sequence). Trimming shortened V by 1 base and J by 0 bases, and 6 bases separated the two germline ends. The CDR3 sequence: CASSLGLMNTEAFF. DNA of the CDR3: TGTGCCAGCAGCTTAGGACTCATGAACACTGAAGCTTTCTTT. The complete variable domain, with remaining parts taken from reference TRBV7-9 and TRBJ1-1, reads DTGVSQNPRHKITKRGQNVTFRCDPISEHNRLYWYRQTLGQGPEFLTYFQNEAQLEKSRLLSDRFSAERPKGSFSTLEIQRTEQGDSAMYLCASSLGLMNTEAFFGQGTRLTVV.

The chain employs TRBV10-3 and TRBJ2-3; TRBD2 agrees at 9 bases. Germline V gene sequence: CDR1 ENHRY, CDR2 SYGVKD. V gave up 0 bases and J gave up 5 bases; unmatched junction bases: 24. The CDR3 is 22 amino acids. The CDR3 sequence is CAISESFRRSLAGKLGGDTQYF. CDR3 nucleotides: TGTGCCATCAGTGAGTCATTTCGGAGAAGTCTAGCGGGAAAGTTGGGGGGAGATACGCAGTATTTT.

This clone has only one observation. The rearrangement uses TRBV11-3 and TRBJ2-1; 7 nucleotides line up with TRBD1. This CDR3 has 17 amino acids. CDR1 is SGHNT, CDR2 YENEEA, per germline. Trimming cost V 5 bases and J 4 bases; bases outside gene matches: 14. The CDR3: CASSPLRGQAEYNEQFF. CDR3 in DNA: TGTGCCAGCAGCCCGCTGAGAGGACAGGCGGAATACAATGAGCAGTTCTTC. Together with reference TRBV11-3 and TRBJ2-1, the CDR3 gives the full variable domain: EAGVVQSPRYKIIEKKQPVAFWCNPISGHNTLYWYLQNLGQGPELLIRYENEEAVDDSQLPKDRFSAERLKGVDSTLKIQPAELGDSAVYLCASSPLRGQAEYNEQFFGPGTRLTVL.

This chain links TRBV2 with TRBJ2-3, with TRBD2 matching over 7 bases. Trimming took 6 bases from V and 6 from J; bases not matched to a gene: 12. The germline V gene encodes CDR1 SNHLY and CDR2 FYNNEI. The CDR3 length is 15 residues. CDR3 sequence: CASRASGTIQDTQYF. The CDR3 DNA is TGTGCCAGCAGAGCATCCGGGACTATTCAGGATACGCAGTATTTT.

CDR3 in amino acids: CASRPGATNEQFF. The CDR3 region has the DNA TGTGCCAGCAGGCCCGGGGCTACCAATGAGCAGTTCTTC. The rearrangement joins TRBV27 to TRBJ2-1; TRBD1 or TRBD2 may be the D gene (5 bases each). V was shortened by 6 bases and J by 6 bases, with 12 bases between the two germline ends. CDR1 and CDR2 (germline): MNHEY, SMNVEV (reference sequence). This CDR3 spans 13 amino acids.

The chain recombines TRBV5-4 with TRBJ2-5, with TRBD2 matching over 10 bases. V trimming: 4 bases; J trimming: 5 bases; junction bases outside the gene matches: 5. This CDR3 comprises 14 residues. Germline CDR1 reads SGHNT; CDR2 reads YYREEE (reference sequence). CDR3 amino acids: CASSPTSGEETQYF. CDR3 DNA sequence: TGTGCCAGCAGCCCTACTAGCGGGGAGGAGACCCAGTACTTC.

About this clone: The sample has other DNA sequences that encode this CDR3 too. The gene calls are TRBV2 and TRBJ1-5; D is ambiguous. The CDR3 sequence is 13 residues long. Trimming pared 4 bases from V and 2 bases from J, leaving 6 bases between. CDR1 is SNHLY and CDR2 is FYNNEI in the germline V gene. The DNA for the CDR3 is TGTGCCAGCAGTGGAGAGGGCAATCAGCCCCAGCATTTT. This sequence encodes CASSGEGNQPQHF.

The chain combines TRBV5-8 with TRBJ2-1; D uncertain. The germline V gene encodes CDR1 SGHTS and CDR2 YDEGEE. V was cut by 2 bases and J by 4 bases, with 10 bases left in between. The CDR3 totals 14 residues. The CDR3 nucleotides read TGTGCCAGCAGCTTTTACGGTGGTTACAATGAGCAGTTCTTC. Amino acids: CASSFYGGYNEQFF.

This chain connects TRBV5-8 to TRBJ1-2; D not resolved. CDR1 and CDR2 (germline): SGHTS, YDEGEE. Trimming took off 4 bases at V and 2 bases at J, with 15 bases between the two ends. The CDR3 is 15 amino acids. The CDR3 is CASSPVRGWNYGYTF. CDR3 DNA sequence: TGTGCCAGCAGCCCCGTCCGAGGTTGGAACTATGGCTACACCTTC.

CDR3 in DNA: TGTGCCAGCACTCCCCCCGGGAGAGACACCGGGGAGCTGTTTTTT. This gives the protein CASTPPGRDTGELFF. The rearrangement links TRBV28 to TRBJ2-2; a weak D match, TRBD2 (6 bases). Germline V gene data show CDR1 as MDHEN and CDR2 as SYDVKM. V lost 7 bases and J 3 bases, leaving 15 bases between the germline ends. CDR3 length: 15 amino acids.

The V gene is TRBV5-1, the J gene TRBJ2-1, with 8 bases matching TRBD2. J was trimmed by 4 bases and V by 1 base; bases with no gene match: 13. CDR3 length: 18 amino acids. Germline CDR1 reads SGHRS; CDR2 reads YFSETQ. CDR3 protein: CASSLTLRTSGPYNEQFF. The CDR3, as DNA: TGCGCCAGCAGCTTGACCCTTCGTACTAGCGGTCCTTACAATGAGCAGTTCTTC.